This T cell receptor beta chain appears in the sequencing data of a study of T cells in Graves' hyperthyroidism and ophthalmopathy. Whole-study results and caveats: Ophthalmopathy got predicted by the model a median around 6.8 months before its onset. Most thyroid-expanded clonotypes above 0.001 were also found in blood.

V lost 6 bases, J lost 6 bases, and 14 bases lay in between. This CDR3 is built from 14 residues. Researchers amplified the TCR beta CDR3 regions from RNA transcripts. The HTBI primer set served for first-round RT-PCR of the TCR CDR3. TCRdb ran MiXCR on the multiplex PCR reads and lists one entry per CDR3 protein. The top ten hold around 28% of the sample, which has roughly 550,000 distinct CDR3 sequences, 15% to 20% seen once. Comment on this clonotype: The antigen is not known.

The rearrangement links TRBV12-3 or TRBV12-4 to TRBJ2-2; D is possibly TRBD2 (5 bases). The sample was blood. The sequence was obtained from a woman aged 25 to 45 with Graves' ophthalmopathy. In DNA, the CDR3 is TGTGCCAGCAGCTGGTTCGGGAAGGCCGGGGAGCTGTTTTTT. It yields the protein CASSWFGKAGELFF.